Each of the 8 T cell receptor beta chains below was sequenced from the same sample in a study of stem cell transplantation in POMP-related autoinflammatory disease. Some clones are missing from TCRdb's copy, which holds only in-frame ones; the method was immunoSEQ multiplex PCR. The sample carries some 31,000 clones, 70% to 90% recorded once. Source: CD4+ T cells from PBMCs, taken before stem cell transplantation. Source of these receptors: a human donor with POMP-related autoinflammation and immune dysregulation (PRAID).

V is TRBV7-3 and J is TRBJ1-2; 8 nucleotides match TRBD1. CDR3 length equals 13 residues. Germline trimming cut 3 bases from V and 6 bases from J; bases unmatched to any gene: 3. CDR1 and CDR2 from the germline V gene are SGHTA and FQGTGA. CDR3 residues: CASSLSGQDGYTF. The DNA of the CDR3 is TGTGCCAGCAGCTTGTCGGGACAGGATGGCTACACCTTC. Filled out from reference TRBV7-3 and TRBJ1-2, the complete variable domain reads GAGVSQTPSNKVTEKGKYVELRCDPISGHTALYWYRQSLGQGPEFLIYFQGTGAADDSGLPNDRFFAVRPEGSVSTLKIQRTERGDSAVYLCASSLSGQDGYTFGSGTRLTVV.

This clone was recorded once. This sequence joins TRBV2 and TRBJ2-3; TRBD2 aligns across 9 bases. Germline V gene sequence: CDR1 SNHLY, CDR2 FYNNEI. The CDR3 has 14 residues. V shed 4 bases and J 8 bases; nucleotides not matched to a gene: 7. The CDR3 region is CASSGLAGSATQYF. CDR3 DNA: TGTGCCAGCAGTGGGCTAGCGGGGAGCGCTACGCAGTATTTT.

The CDR3, as DNA: TGTGCCAGCAGGCCGGGACAGCCGTTAAAAAACATTCAGTACTTC. It specifies CASRPGQPLKNIQYF. J is TRBJ2-4 and V is TRBV28; 7 positions match TRBD1. The V gene end was trimmed by 6 bases and the J gene end by 4 bases; junction bases not matched to a gene: 9. The CDR3 has 15 amino acids. The germline CDR1 and CDR2 sequences are MDHEN and SYDVKM.

This clone is a singleton in its sample. The CDR3 spells CASSRDFEAFF. For the CDR3, the DNA is TGTGCCAGCTCAAGGGATTTTGAAGCTTTCTTT. The V call is TRBV18, the J call TRBJ1-1; D is unresolved. Germline-derived CDR1 and CDR2 are KGHSH and LQKENI. The CDR3 loop spans 11 amino acids. V lost 5 bases and J lost 7, with 8 bases in between.

This chain links TRBV7-9 with TRBJ2-1; 11 bases map to TRBD2. Germline lookup yields CDR1 SEHNR and CDR2 FQNEAQ (reference sequence). This CDR3 is built from 13 residues. The V gene end was trimmed by 10 bases and the J gene end by 8 bases; junction bases not matched to a gene: 7. The CDR3 DNA follows: TGTGCCACAAAACTAGCGGGAGCGGATGAGCAGTTCTTC. The encoded protein is CATKLAGADEQFF.

The genes are TRBV7-7 and TRBJ1-6, with a weak D call TRBD1 (6 bases). The CDR3 extends over 14 amino acids. Trimming removed 1 base at V and 7 bases at J, with 8 bases between. Germline-derived CDR1 and CDR2 are SSHAT and FNYEAQ (reference sequence). This chain's CDR3 is CASSLGDKNSPLHF. CDR3 DNA sequence: TGTGCCAGCAGCTTAGGGGACAAAAATTCACCCCTCCACTTT. The full variable domain, in which reference TRBV7-7 and TRBJ1-6 provide the parts outside the CDR3, is GAGVSQSPRYKVTKRGQDVTLRCDPISSHATLYWYQQALGQGPEFLTYFNYEAQPDKSGLPSDRFSAERPEGSISTLTIQRTEQRDSAMYRCASSLGDKNSPLHFGNGTRLTVT.

On this clone itself: This sample also contains other DNA sequences that code for the same CDR3. CDR3 amino acids: CASSQVGANSYNEQFF. For the CDR3, the DNA is TGTGCCAGCAGCCAAGTAGGTGCTAACTCCTACAATGAGCAGTTCTTC. This sequence joins TRBV4-2 and TRBJ2-1; D ambiguous. V dropped 1 base and J dropped 0 bases, with 10 bases sitting between them. Germline CDR1 is LGHNA and CDR2 is YNFKEQ. This CDR3 comprises 16 residues.

V and J are TRBV2 and TRBJ1-1; possibly TRBD1 for D (5 bases). Germline lookup yields CDR1 SNHLY and CDR2 FYNNEI. Trimming took off 4 bases at V and 0 bases at J, with 18 bases between the two ends. The CDR3 loop spans 17 amino acids. CDR3 residues: CASSAVRDWGMNTEAFF. The CDR3 DNA reads as TGTGCCAGCAGTGCGGTTCGAGATTGGGGCATGAACACTGAAGCTTTCTTT.